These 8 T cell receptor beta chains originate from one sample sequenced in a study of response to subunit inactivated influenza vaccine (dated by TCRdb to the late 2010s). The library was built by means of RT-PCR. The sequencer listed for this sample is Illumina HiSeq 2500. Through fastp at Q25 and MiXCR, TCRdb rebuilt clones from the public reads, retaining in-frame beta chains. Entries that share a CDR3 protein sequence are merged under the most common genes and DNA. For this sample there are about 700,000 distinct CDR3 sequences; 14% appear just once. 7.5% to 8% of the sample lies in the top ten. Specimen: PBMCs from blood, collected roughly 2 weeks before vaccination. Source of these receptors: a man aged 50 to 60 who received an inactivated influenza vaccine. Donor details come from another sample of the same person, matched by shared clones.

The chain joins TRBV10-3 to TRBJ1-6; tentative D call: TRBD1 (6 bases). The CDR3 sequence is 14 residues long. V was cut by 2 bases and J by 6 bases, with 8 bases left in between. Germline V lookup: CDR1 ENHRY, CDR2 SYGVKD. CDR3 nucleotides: TGTGCCATCAGTGAGGCAGGGGTTAATTCACCCCTCCACTTT. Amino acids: CAISEAGVNSPLHF.

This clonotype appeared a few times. CDR3 amino acids: CASSLADGYNEQFF. In DNA, the CDR3 is TGCGCCAGCAGCTTGGCCGACGGCTACAATGAGCAGTTCTTC. The chain carries TRBV5-1 and TRBJ2-1; the D is unclear. The CDR3 is 14 amino acids. V lost 0 bases to trimming and J lost 3 bases, with 7 bases between them. Per germline, CDR1 SGHRS and CDR2 YFSETQ.

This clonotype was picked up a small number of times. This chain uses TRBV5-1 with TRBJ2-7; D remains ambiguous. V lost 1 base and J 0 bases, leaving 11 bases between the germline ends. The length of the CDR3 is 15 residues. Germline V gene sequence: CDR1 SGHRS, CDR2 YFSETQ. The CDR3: CASSLNEAVSYEQYF. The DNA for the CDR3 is TGCGCCAGCAGCTTGAATGAGGCAGTCTCCTACGAGCAGTACTTC.

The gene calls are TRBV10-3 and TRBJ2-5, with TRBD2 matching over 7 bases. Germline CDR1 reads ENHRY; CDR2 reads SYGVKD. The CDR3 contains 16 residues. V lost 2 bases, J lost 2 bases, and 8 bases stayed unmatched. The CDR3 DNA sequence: TGTGCCATCAGTGAGATCCTAGCGGTGGGTCAAGAGACCCAGTACTTC. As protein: CAISEILAVGQETQYF.

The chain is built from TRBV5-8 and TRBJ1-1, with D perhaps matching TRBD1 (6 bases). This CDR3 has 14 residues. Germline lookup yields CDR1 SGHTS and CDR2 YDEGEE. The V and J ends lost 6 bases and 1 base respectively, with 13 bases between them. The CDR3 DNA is TGTGCCAGCAATACAGGGTATTCGAACACTGAAGCTTTCTTT. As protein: CASNTGYSNTEAFF.

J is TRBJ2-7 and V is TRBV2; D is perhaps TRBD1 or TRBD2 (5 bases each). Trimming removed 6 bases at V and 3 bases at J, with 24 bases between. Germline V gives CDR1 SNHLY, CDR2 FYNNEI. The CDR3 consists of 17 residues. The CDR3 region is CASRQGRHLQSFYEQYF. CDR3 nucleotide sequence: TGTGCCAGCAGGCAGGGACGTCACCTCCAAAGTTTCTACGAGCAGTACTTC.

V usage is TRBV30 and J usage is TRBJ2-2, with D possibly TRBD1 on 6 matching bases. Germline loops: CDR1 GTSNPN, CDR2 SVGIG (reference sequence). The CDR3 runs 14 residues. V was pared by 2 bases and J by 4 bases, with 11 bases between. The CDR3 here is CAWSLQGGTGELFF. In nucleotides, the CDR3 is TGTGCCTGGAGTTTACAGGGCGGCACCGGGGAGCTGTTTTTT.

CDR3 DNA sequence: TGTGCCAGCAGTTATACCGCGCTCGAGCAGTACTTC. Protein sequence: CASSYTALEQYF. The V gene is TRBV12-3 or TRBV12-4, the J gene TRBJ2-7; no clear D. V lost 4 bases and J 6 bases, leaving 10 bases between the germline ends. This CDR3 has 12 residues.